The present entry profiles one T cell receptor beta chain with its context. Its specificity is unknown. The sample comes from a study of cytomegalovirus exposure and HLA in healthy donors. Across the whole study: Among about 200 million T cells, an earlier analysis found roughly 120 million unique TCR beta sequences.

Study-wide results and caveats: TCR beta sequences numbering around 15,000 were associated with HLA alleles at 0.05 false discovery rate in a later analysis.

The CDR3 totals 11 residues. V was pared by 4 bases and J by 13 bases, with 11 bases between. Germline assignment: CDR1 MNHEY and CDR2 SMNVEV (reference sequence). Primers: 60 Vbeta forward and 13 Jbeta reverse. The table came from immunoSEQ multiplex PCR; TCRdb's copy has only in-frame clones and leaves some out. The sample lists 150,000 to 200,000 clones; roughly 80% were seen once. The TCR comes from a boy aged 5 to 17 in good health and CMV-seronegative. This chain links TRBV27 with TRBJ2-1, with D possibly TRBD2 on 5 matching bases. Sequencing was carried out using PBMCs. In nucleotides, the CDR3 is TGTGCCAGCAGTTCGGCGGGCTCCCAGTTCTTC. Translating it yields CASSSAGSQFF.